This TCR beta chain was sequenced for a study of blood T cell repertoires in COVID-19. Some clones are missing from TCRdb's copy, which holds only in-frame ones; the method was immunoSEQ multiplex PCR. The sample carries tens of thousands of clones, roughly 88% recorded once. With regard to this clone: Other DNA sequences in this sample translate to the same CDR3.

The length of the CDR3 is 15 residues. Germline assignment: CDR1 MNHEY and CDR2 SVGAGI. The trim removed 4 bases at V and 1 base at J, leaving 6 bases unmatched. V gene TRBV6-5 combines with J gene TRBJ2-7; TRBD2 aligns across 8 bases. Sequenced sample: peripheral blood. The clonotype was recovered from a man older than 75 with active or convalescent COVID-19. CDR3 loop: CASSSGLAGSYEQYF. The CDR3 coding sequence is TGTGCCAGCAGTTCCGGACTAGCCGGTTCCTACGAGCAGTACTTC.